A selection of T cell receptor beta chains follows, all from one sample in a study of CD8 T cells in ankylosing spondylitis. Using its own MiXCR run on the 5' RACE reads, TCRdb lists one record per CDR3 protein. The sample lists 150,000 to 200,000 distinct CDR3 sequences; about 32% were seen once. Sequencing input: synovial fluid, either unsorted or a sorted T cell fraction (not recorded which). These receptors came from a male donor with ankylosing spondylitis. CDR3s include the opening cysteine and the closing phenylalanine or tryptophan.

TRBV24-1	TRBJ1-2	CATSDWSLNYGYTF
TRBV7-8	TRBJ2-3	CASSLDGRKADTQYF
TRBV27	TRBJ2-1	CASSPRNPGPPYNEQFF
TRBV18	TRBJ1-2	CASSPKGSGYTF
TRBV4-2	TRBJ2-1	CASSPDRVYNEQFF
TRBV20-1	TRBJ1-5	CSARAPEQGNQPQHF
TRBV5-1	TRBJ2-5	CASRPAGRQETQYF
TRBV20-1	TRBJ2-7	CSTGTGDVGYEQYF
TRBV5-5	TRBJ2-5	CASSLIPNQQETQYF
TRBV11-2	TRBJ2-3	CASSLAPLVRPTDTQYF
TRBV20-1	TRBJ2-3	CSARVGADTDTQYF
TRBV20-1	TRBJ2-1	CSARDLLGGGPGNEQFF
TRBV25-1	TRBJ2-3	CASSDRGSTDTQYF
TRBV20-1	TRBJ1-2	CSAMRPGQPSRYGYTF
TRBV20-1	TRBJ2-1	CSARELGLALDEQFF
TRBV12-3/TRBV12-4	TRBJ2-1	CASSFERDNEQFF
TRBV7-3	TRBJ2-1	CANTRGIQTYNEQFF
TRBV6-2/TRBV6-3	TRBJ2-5	CASRRTQETQYF
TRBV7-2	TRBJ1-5	CASSPSTGDSNQPQHF
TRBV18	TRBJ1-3	CASSPEGLSGNTIYF
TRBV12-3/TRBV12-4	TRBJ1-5	CASSPSRGGRGQPQHF
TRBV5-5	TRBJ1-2	CARVYGYTF
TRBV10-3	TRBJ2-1	CAIRQASGNEQFF
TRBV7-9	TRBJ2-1	CASSLTSGGWRNEQFF
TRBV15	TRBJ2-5	CATSRDRGGRETQYF
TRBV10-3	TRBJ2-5	CAISESEGLQETQYF
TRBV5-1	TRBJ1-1	CASSGGHATEAFF
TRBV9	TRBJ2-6	CASSGDRAGANVLTF
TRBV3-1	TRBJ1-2	CASSQDIGMRYGYTF
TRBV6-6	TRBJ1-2	CASSPTGEYGYTF
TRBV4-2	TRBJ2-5	CASSPSLGTSGRSVQETQYF
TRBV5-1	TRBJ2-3	CASSLQEALSTDTQYF
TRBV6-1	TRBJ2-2	CASSGPNTGELFF
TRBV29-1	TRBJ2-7	CSVTGTSGSLVGSYEQYF
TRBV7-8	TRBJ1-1	CASSLAMKGSPEAFF
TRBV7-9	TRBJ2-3	CASSPGLALTDTQYF
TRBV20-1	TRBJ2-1	CSAPRTSGTYNEQFF
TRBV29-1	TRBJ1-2	CSTRADPNYGYTF
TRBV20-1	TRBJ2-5	CSALAEEQETQYF
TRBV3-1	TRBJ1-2	CASSQDYLRGYGYTF
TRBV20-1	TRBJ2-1	CSADVADKYNEQFF
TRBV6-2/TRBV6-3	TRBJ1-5	CASSTGNGASNQPQHF
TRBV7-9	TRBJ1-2	CASSGQGAYYGYTF